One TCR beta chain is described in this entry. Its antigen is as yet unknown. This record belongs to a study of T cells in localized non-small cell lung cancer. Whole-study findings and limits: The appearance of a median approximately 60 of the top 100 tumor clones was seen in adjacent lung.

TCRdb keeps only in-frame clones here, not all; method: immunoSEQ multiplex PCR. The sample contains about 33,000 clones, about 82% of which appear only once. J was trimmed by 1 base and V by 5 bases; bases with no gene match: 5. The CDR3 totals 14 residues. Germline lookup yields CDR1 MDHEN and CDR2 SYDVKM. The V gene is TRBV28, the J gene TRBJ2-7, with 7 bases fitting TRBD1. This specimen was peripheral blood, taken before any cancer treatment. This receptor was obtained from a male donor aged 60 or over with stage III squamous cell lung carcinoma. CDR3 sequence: CASSRGQISYEQYF. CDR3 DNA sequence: TGTGCCAGCAGTCGGGGACAGATTTCCTACGAGCAGTACTTC.